The present T cell receptor (beta chain) was sequenced within a study of identical twins. MiXCR was run by TCRdb on the 5' RACE reads, yielding one entry per CDR3 protein. The sample consists of under 900,000 distinct CDR3 sequences, 15% to 20% of them appearing once. J lost 2 bases, V lost 0 bases, and 0 bases had no gene match. From germline, CDR1 is LGHNA and CDR2 YSLEER. This CDR3 comprises 14 residues. Separately, the same data were catalogued under a study of T cells expressing NK-cell markers.

This sequence joins TRBV4-3 and TRBJ2-7; 8 bases match TRBD1. Source material: PBMCs. The source of this sequence is a woman between 18 and 30 years old in good health. Written as DNA, the CDR3 is TGCGCCAGCAGCCAAGAACAGGGGGCCTACGAGCAGTACTTC. Its translation is CASSQEQGAYEQYF.